This T cell receptor beta chain was documented in a study of OX40 agonist ivuxolimab in advanced cancers. The study in broad terms: Ivuxolimab, which targeted the costimulatory receptor OX40 (CD134), was an agonistic, fully human IgG2 monoclonal antibody. Intravenous ivuxolimab was administered to patients every 2 weeks at six dose levels: 0.01, 0.1, 0.3, 1.5, 3 and 10 mg/kg. Among the roughly 54 dose-escalation patients, about 20 had hepatocellular carcinoma, 15 melanoma, 9 renal cell carcinoma and 9 head and neck cancer. A male proportion of around 80% and a mean age of approximately 61 years, ranging from about 20 to 79, were recorded for the dose-escalation cohort. Patients were allowed to have had prior anti-PD-1, anti-PD-L1 or anti-CTLA-4 therapy, and approximately 40% of the dose-escalation patients had previously received checkpoint inhibitors. Three dose-escalation patients achieved partial responses, one with hepatocellular carcinoma and two with cutaneous melanoma. The point of sequencing TCRbeta in the periphery was to test whether ivuxolimab changed TCR sequence diversity and drove clonal T-cell expansion. The paper covers the monotherapy dose-escalation part of the phase I ivuxolimab trial, which included N ≈ 52 patients. The investigation overall reported the following: Clonal expansion of both CD4+ and CD8+ blood T cells was observed from baseline to week 6 at doses 0.1 to 3.0 mg/kg. Low levels of normalized T-cell clonal expansion were also seen in some patients who did not respond. After ivuxolimab, CD8+ T cells had more expanded clones than CD4+ T cells on average. In the 0.1-3.0 mg/kg groups, partial responders were among the patients with the lowest normalized peripheral clonal expansion, particularly in CD8+ T cells. Antigen specificity was not determined for the clonally expanded peripheral T cells.

Of note for this clone: The antigen this receptor binds is unknown. Base quality data are lacking; no much larger clone is found one base away.

Counted from cysteine to phenylalanine, this CDR3 has 22 amino acids. Only the CDR3 part of the read is kept: 66 bases, read in frame from the first base. Patients with a history of autoimmune disease or receiving systemic immunosuppression were excluded from the trial. Peripheral blood for TCR sequencing was drawn from every dose cohort at baseline, at cycle 4 day 1 and at cycle 7 day 1. Samples were obtained from an open-label, multicenter, first-in-human phase I dose-escalation trial of ivuxolimab. Adults with locally advanced or metastatic melanoma, renal cell carcinoma, hepatocellular carcinoma or head and neck squamous cell carcinoma were enrolled in the trial. Before TCR sequencing, CD4+ and CD8+ T cells were separately sorted from peripheral blood. Genomic DNA was extracted from sorted cells for sequencing of the TCRbeta CDR3 region. The immunoSEQ Assay was used to sequence the TCRbeta CDR3 regions. TCRdb took over this immuneACCESS table, retaining in-frame rearrangements with V and J assigned. Such tables are incomplete; in checked studies, under half of the missing clones stem from an unresolved V gene, and the remainder is unexplained. The sample table lists 45,000 to 60,000 clones, over 70% of them with a count of one. Under 4.5% of the sample is in the top ten clones.

The sequence links TRBV21-1 to TRBJ1-5; the DNA was not compared with TRBD1, the D call given in the table. TRBV21-1 is an annotated pseudogene. Sequenced material: CD4+ or CD8+ T cells sorted from blood, taken in a trial of the OX40 agonist ivuxolimab. This receptor was taken from an adult with an advanced solid tumor such as melanoma, head and neck, liver or kidney cancer. The nucleotide sequence reads TGTGCCAGGGGCATTGGACAGACTCCCTCCCGGGTATTAGTTATAAGCAATCAGCCCCAGCATTTT. Its coded protein is CARGIGQTPSRVLVISNQPQHF.